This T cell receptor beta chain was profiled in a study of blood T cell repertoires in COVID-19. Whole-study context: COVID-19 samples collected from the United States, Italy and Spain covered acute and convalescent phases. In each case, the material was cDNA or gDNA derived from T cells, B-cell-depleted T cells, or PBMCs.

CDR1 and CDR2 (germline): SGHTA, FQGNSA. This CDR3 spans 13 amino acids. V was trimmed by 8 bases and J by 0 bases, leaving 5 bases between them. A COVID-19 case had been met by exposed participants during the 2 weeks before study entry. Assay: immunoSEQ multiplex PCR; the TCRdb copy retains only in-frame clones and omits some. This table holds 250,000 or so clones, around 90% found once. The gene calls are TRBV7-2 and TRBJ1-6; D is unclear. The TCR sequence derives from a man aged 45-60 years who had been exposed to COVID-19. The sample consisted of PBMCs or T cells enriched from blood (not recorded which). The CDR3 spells CASSSSYNSPLHF. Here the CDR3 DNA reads TGTGCCAGCTCGAGCTCCTATAATTCACCCCTCCACTTT.